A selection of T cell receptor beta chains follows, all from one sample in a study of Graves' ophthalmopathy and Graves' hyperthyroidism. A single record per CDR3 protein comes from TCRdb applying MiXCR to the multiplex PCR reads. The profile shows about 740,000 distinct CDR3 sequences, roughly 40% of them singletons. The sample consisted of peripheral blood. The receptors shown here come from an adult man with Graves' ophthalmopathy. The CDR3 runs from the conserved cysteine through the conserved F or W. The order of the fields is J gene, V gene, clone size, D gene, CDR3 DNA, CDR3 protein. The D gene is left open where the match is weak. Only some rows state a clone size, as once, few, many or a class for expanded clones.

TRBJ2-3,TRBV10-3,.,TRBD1,TGTGCCATCAGGAACAGGGGTGGCACAGATACGCAGTATTTT,CAIRNRGGTDTQYF
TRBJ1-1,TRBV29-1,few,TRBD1,TGCAGCTTGAGGGGACAGGGGACAATGAACACTGAAGCTTTCTTT,CSLRGQGTMNTEAFF
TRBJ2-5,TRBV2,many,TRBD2,TGTGCCAGCAGTGAATATTCGCCCATCGCGGGACTAGCAGGGGAGACCCAGTACTTC,CASSEYSPIAGLAGETQYF
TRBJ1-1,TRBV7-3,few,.,TGTGCCAGCAGTTACTCGGGAGGGCTGGGGACTGAAGCTTTCTTT,CASSYSGGLGTEAFF
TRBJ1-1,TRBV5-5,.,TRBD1,TGTGCCAGCAGCCGCCGGGACAGGGTGGTAGAAGCTTTCTTT,CASSRRDRVVEAFF
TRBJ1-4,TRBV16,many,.,TGTGCCAGCAGCCAGGGATATAATGAAAAACTGTTTTTT,CASSQGYNEKLFF
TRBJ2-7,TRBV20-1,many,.,TGCAGTGCTAGAGAGGTTTGGTACGAGCAGTACTTC,CSAREVWYEQYF
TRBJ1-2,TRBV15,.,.,TGTGCCACCAGCAGAGATGTGTCAGACAATGGCTACACCTTC,CATSRDVSDNGYTF
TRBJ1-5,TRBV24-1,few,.,TGTGCCTGGAACGAGGACTATCAGCCCCAGCATTTT,CAWNEDYQPQHF
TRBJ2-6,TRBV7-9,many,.,TGTGCCAGCCGTGGCGGGGCCAACGTCCTGACTTTC,CASRGGANVLTF
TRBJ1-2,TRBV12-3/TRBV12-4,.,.,TGTGCCTCACAATCCGGGGTGGGCTATGGCTACACCTTC,CASQSGVGYGYTF
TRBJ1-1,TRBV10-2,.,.,TGCGCCAGCAGTGAGTCCCTTTCAGTCATGAACACTGAAGCTTTCTTT,CASSESLSVMNTEAFF
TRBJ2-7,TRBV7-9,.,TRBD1,TGCGCCAGCAGCTTACGGACAGGGGACCTCTACGAGCAGTACTTC,CASSLRTGDLYEQYF
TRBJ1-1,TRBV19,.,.,TGTGCCAGTACCCCACGGGGGATCCTTACTGAAGCTTTCTTT,CASTPRGILTEAFF
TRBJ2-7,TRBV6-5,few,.,TGTGCCAGCCAGTTTAAGGGGGGGAATTACGAGCAGTACTTC,CASQFKGGNYEQYF
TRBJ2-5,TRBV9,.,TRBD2,TGTGCCAGCGCCCCTAGCGGGCAATCCGTTGAGACCCAGTACTTC,CASAPSGQSVETQYF
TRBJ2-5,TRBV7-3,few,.,TGTGCCAGCAACCCAGTAGGGGCCTCGAAGGATGAGACCCAGTACTTC,CASNPVGASKDETQYF
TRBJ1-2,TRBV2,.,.,TGTGCCAGCAGTAATGGGGGGGCTAACTATGGCTACACCTTC,CASSNGGANYGYTF
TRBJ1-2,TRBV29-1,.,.,TGCAGCGCGGGAGGGGGGACAAGCTATGGCTACACCTTC,CSAGGGTSYGYTF